This TCR beta chain was profiled in a study of molecular identifiers for immune sequencing clone quantification. At the level of the study: Four portions were sequenced after RNA from roughly 18,000 or 92,000 naive CD8 cells was split five ways in replicates.

Preparation of the bulk TCR libraries relied on previously described methods and listed TCR primers. MiXCR, applied by TCRdb to the PCR reads, yields one record per CDR3 protein. The sample holds about 640,000 distinct CDR3 sequences, nearly 20% seen once. This clonotype was recorded many times. The antigen is not known. Findings and caveats of the study: Barcode-sharing identical TCR molecules could underestimate highly expanded clone sizes.

The authors gated naive CD8 T cells as CD8+CD4-CCR7+CD45RA+ for sorting. From germline, CDR1 is SGHAT and CDR2 FQNNGV. Trimming pared 1 base from V and 0 bases from J, leaving 8 bases between. The CDR3 is 15 amino acids. The sequenced sample consisted of naive CD8+ T cells from blood, with Jurkat cell RNA spiked in. Subset reported: FACS-sorted CD8+CD4-CCR7+CD45RA+ naive T cells. The chain uses TRBV11-2 and TRBJ2-3; D is uncertain. This clonotype originated in a human donor in good health. Some libraries in this study had Jurkat cell RNA spiked in. As DNA, the CDR3 is TGTGCCAGCAGCTTAGTGAGGCCCAGCACAGATACGCAGTATTTT. It is translated as CASSLVRPSTDTQYF.